The TCR beta chain under discussion was sequenced for a study of T-cell memory formation after mild COVID-19. The V end was cut by 1 base, the J end by 7 bases, with 14 bases between. In germline, CDR1 is SGHTA, CDR2 FQGNSA. This CDR3 is 15 amino acids long. TCRdb recomputed calls from the 5' RACE reads with MiXCR, one row per CDR3 protein. The profile shows around 150,000 distinct CDR3 sequences, approximately 10% of them singletons. This clonotype was counted many times. The genes are TRBV7-2 and TRBJ2-1; a weak D match, TRBD1 (6 bases). This TCR was sampled from a man younger than 30 who had mild COVID-19 (a few samples of this study predate the infection). Cell type and time point are not known. The sequenced sample was PBMCs or a T cell subset sorted from them (not recorded which). The CDR3 DNA reads as TGTGCCAGCAGCTTAGGATTAACAGGGAGTAATGAGCAGTTCTTC. Translation: CASSLGLTGSNEQFF.